This T cell receptor (beta chain) was found in a study of cytomegalovirus exposure and HLA in healthy donors. The primer mix had 60 Vbeta and 13 Jbeta primers. Method: immunoSEQ multiplex PCR; TCRdb's copy keeps in-frame clones and lacks some. This sample has 150,000 to 200,000 clones, with around three quarters found just once. The CDR3 length is 13 residues. V lost 5 bases and J lost 6; bases outside the gene matches: 3. Germline V gene sequence: CDR1 SEHNR, CDR2 FQNEAQ (reference sequence). General study points: Later on, an analysis tied 15,000 to 20,000 TCR beta sequences to HLA alleles at 0.05 false discovery rate.

Details on this clone: The antigen is undetermined.

Sequencing was performed on PBMCs. The chain couples TRBV7-9 to TRBJ1-5; TRBD1 matches 8 bases. The sequence derives from a man between 40 and 49 years old in good health and CMV-seronegative. The CDR3 DNA reads as TGTGCCAGCAGCGGTACAGGGGGTCAGCCCCAGCATTTT. It codes for CASSGTGGQPQHF.